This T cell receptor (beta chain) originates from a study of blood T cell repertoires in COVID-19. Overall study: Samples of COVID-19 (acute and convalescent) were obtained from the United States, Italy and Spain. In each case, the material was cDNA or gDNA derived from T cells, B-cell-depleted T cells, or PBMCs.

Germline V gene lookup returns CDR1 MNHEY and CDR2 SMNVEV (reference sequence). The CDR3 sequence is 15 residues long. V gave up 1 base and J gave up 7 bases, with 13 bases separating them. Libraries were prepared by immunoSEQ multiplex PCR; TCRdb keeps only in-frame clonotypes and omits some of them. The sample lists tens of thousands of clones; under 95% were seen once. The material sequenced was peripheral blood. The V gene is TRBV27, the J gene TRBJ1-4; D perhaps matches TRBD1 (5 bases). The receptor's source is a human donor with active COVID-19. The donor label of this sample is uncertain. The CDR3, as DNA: TGTGCCAGCAGTTTATTGTGGGGCGGGGGTGAAAAACTGTTTTTT. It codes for CASSLLWGGGEKLFF.